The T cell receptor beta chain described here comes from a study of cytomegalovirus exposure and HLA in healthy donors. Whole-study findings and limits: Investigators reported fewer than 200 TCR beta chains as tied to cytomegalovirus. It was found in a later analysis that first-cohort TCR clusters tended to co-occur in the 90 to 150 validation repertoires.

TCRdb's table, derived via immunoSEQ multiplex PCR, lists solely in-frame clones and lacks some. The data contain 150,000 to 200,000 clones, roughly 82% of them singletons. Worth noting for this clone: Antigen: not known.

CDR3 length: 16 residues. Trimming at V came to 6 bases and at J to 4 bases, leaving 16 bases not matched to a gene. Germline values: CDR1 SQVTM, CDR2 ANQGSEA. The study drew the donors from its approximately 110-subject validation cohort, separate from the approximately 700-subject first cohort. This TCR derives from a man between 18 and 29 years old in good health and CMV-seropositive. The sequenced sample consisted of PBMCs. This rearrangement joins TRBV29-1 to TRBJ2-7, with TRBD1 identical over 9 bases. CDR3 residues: CSVGGTGTAIHYEQYF. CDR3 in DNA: TGCAGCGTCGGCGGGACAGGGACTGCGATTCATTACGAGCAGTACTTC.